The TCR beta chain under discussion was sequenced for a study of cytomegalovirus exposure and HLA in healthy donors. Both 60 Vbeta primers and 13 Jbeta primers went into the PCR. Repertoires were generated with immunoSEQ multiplex PCR, while TCRdb's copy carries only in-frame clones and drops some. Of fewer than 55,000 clones in the sample, around 72% were seen once. On this clone: Its cognate antigen is unknown.

This CDR3 region has 16 residues. The germline V gene has CDR1 SGHVS and CDR2 FNYEAQ. V was shortened by 3 bases and J by 2 bases, with 16 bases between the two germline ends. Regarding the study as a whole: Previously analyzed data showed that most TCR beta V segments were productive at a frequency of about 87% or about 30%. A highly shared variant cluster was judged a likely technical artifact. The authors excluded some V segments, including TRBV6-2 and TRBV6-3, as indistinguishable.

The specimen was PBMCs. The V call is TRBV7-6, the J call TRBJ1-1; weak D call: TRBD1 (6 bases). The clonotype was recovered from a woman aged 45-65 years in good health and CMV-seropositive. The CDR3 region has the DNA TGTGCCAGCAGCTTGTTTGTGGGACAAACTAACACTGAAGCTTTCTTT. As protein: CASSLFVGQTNTEAFF.